These T cell receptor beta chains were read from a single sample in a study of identical twins. TCRdb used MiXCR to reprocess the 5' RACE reads, holding one entry per CDR3 protein. The sample holds approximately 240,000 distinct CDR3 sequences, around 15% seen once. Sequenced material: memory (CD45RO+) T cells sorted from blood. The source is a woman between 18 and 29 years old in good health. CDR3s include the opening cysteine and the closing phenylalanine or tryptophan. The D gene is left open where the match is weak. Where a row states a size, it is once, few, many or the class of an expanded clone; other rows omit it.

V gene,J gene,D gene,clone size,CDR3 protein,CDR3 DNA
TRBV6-2/TRBV6-3,TRBJ2-7,TRBD1,NA,CASSPDRAVNEQYF,TGTGCCAGCAGTCCCGACAGGGCGGTAAACGAGCAGTACTTC
TRBV18,TRBJ2-2,NA,many,CASSLQGTGELFF,TGCGCCAGCAGCTTGCAGGGAACCGGGGAGCTGTTTTTT
TRBV11-2,TRBJ2-1,NA,NA,CASSFASAGHNEQFF,TGTGCCAGCAGCTTCGCGTCCGCGGGACACAATGAGCAGTTCTTC
TRBV2,TRBJ2-7,TRBD2,NA,CASSVGRVYEQYF,TGTGCCAGCAGTGTGGGGAGGGTCTACGAGCAGTACTTC
TRBV6-5,TRBJ2-4,TRBD1,few,CASSLRQGWALAKNIQYF,TGTGCCAGCAGTTTAAGACAGGGTTGGGCCCTAGCCAAAAACATTCAGTACTTC
TRBV28,TRBJ2-1,TRBD2,NA,CASSTTSSGQFF,TGTGCCAGCAGTACGACTAGCTCAGGGCAGTTCTTC
TRBV20-1,TRBJ2-7,TRBD2,few,CSARAGTSAYEQYF,TGCAGTGCTAGAGCCGGGACTAGTGCCTACGAGCAGTACTTC
TRBV7-2,TRBJ2-7,NA,few,CPSSPDTWEQYF,TGTCCCAGCAGCCCCGACACGTGGGAGCAGTACTTC
TRBV30,TRBJ2-1,NA,NA,CAWSRGGRSSYNEQFF,TGTGCCTGGAGTCGAGGCGGCAGGAGCTCCTACAATGAGCAGTTCTTC
TRBV7-3,TRBJ2-1,NA,NA,CASSQIRGEQFF,TGTGCCAGCAGTCAAATCAGGGGTGAGCAGTTCTTC
TRBV5-6,TRBJ1-1,TRBD1,NA,CASSLVFNRGEAFF,TGTGCCAGCAGCTTGGTATTCAACAGGGGTGAAGCTTTCTTT
TRBV6-5,TRBJ2-3,TRBD2,few,CASSFLAGPTDTQYF,TGTGCCAGCAGTTTCCTAGCGGGACCCACAGATACGCAGTATTTT
TRBV4-3,TRBJ2-6,NA,NA,CASSPRVTSGANVLTF,TGCGCCAGCAGCCCCCGAGTGACCTCTGGGGCCAACGTCCTGACTTTC
TRBV5-6,TRBJ2-4,NA,few,CASSLVGGRSVQYF,TGTGCCAGCAGCCTGGTGGGGGGGCGCAGCGTACAGTACTTC
TRBV6-1,TRBJ1-1,NA,few,CASSRAYGGSNTEAFF,TGTGCCAGCAGCCGCGCTTATGGGGGTTCGAACACTGAAGCTTTCTTT
TRBV7-9,TRBJ2-7,NA,NA,CASTLHGAYEQYF,TGTGCCAGCACCCTGCACGGGGCTTACGAGCAGTACTTC
TRBV10-3,TRBJ2-1,TRBD1,many,CATLQGASSYNEQFF,TGTGCCACCTTACAGGGGGCGAGCTCCTACAATGAGCAGTTCTTC
TRBV3-1,TRBJ2-5,TRBD2,NA,CATKTSGGRETQYF,TGTGCCACCAAGACTAGCGGGGGGCGGGAGACCCAGTACTTC
TRBV7-3,TRBJ2-1,TRBD2,many,CASSLNRGGSLNEQFF,TGTGCCAGCAGCTTAAATCGGGGGGGGTCGCTCAATGAGCAGTTCTTC
TRBV29-1,TRBJ2-7,NA,many,CSAEADGYEQYF,TGCAGCGCAGAGGCGGACGGCTACGAGCAGTACTTC
TRBV7-2,TRBJ2-2,TRBD2,few,CASSLSGRGTGELFF,TGTGCCAGCAGCTTAAGCGGGAGGGGGACCGGGGAGCTGTTTTTT
TRBV10-3,TRBJ2-2,NA,few,CAVRASRANTGELFF,TGTGCCGTAAGGGCTTCGCGTGCTAACACCGGGGAGCTGTTTTTT